The clone carrying this T cell receptor beta chain was found a few times. What it recognizes is unknown. The CDR3 is 15 amino acids. From germline, CDR1 is SGHDT and CDR2 YYEEEE. V was cut by 7 bases and J by 1 base, with 17 bases left in between. The data originate from a study of cytomegalovirus exposure and HLA in healthy donors. Points from the study as a whole: The analysis excluded some indistinguishable V segments, including TRBV6-2 and TRBV6-3. Later analysis identified several of the most significant clusters that appeared linked to common viral pathogens.

A multiplex PCR was run with 60 Vbeta primers and 13 Jbeta primers. Sequenced by immunoSEQ multiplex PCR; TCRdb stores in-frame clones only, minus some. The repertoire holds about 160,000 clones, with approximately 85% as singletons. The clonotype comes from a man aged 18 to 30 in good health and CMV-seropositive. The chain uses TRBV5-6 and TRBJ1-1; tentative D call: TRBD1 (6 bases). Input material: PBMCs. The CDR3 spells CASGEQGSKNTEAFF. CDR3 DNA: TGTGCCAGCGGGGAACAGGGTTCAAAGAACACTGAAGCTTTCTTT.